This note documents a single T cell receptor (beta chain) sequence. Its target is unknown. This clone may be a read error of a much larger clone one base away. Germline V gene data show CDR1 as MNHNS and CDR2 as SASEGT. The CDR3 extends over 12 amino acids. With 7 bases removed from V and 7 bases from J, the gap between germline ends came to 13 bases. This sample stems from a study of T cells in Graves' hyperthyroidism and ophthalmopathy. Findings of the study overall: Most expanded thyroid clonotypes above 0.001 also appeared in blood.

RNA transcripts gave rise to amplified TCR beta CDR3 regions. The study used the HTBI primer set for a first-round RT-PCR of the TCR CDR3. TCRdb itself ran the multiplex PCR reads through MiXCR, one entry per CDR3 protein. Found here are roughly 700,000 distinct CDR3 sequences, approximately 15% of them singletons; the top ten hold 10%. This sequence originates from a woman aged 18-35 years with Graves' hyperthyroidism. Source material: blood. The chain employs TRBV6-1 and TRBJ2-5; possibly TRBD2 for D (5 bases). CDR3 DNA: TGTGCCAGCAAGGAGGCCAAGGGGACCCAGTACTTC. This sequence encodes CASKEAKGTQYF.